This is a list of T cell receptor beta chains from one sample in a study of T cells in pancreatic ductal adenocarcinoma. Here immunoSEQ multiplex PCR was the method, and the copy in TCRdb shows in-frame clones only, minus some. The sample has about 16,000 clones, more than 70% seen once. The sample consisted of PBMCs. These receptors originate from a human donor with pancreatic ductal adenocarcinoma. Each CDR3 is given with its conserved first and last residue. A D gene is named only where the DNA matches it firmly. A row's size may be missing; if present it is once, few, many or a size class.

clone_size: -
j_call: TRBJ2-5
d_call: TRBD2
v_call: TRBV9
cdr3_aa: CASSETSGGAKETQYF
cdr3_nt: TGTGCCAGCAGCGAGACTAGCGGGGGGGCTAAAGAGACCCAGTACTTC

clone_size: -
j_call: TRBJ2-3
d_call: -
v_call: TRBV19
cdr3_aa: CASSIMGGTVTDTQYF
cdr3_nt: TGTGCCAGTAGTATTATGGGGGGAACGGTGACAGATACGCAGTATTTT

clone_size: -
j_call: TRBJ2-5
d_call: -
v_call: TRBV7-9
cdr3_aa: CASSLLGQKETQYF
cdr3_nt: TGTGCCAGCAGCCTACTAGGACAGAAAGAGACCCAGTACTTC

clone_size: -
j_call: TRBJ2-1
d_call: TRBD2
v_call: TRBV7-9
cdr3_aa: CASSLDSGGAVEPYNEQFF
cdr3_nt: TGTGCCAGCAGCTTGGATAGCGGGGGGGCTGTTGAACCCTACAATGAGCAGTTCTTC

clone_size: -
j_call: TRBJ2-3
d_call: -
v_call: TRBV28
cdr3_aa: CASSPLRDIPTDTQYF
cdr3_nt: TGTGCCAGCAGTCCCCTCCGGGACATTCCCACAGATACGCAGTATTTT

clone_size: -
j_call: TRBJ2-6
d_call: -
v_call: TRBV5-4
cdr3_aa: CASTGGGTGANVLTF
cdr3_nt: TGTGCCAGCACCGGTGGGGGGACTGGGGCCAACGTCCTGACTTTC

clone_size: -
j_call: TRBJ2-6
d_call: -
v_call: TRBV7-9
cdr3_aa: CASSVGETGANVLTF
cdr3_nt: TGTGCCAGCAGCGTTGGGGAGACTGGGGCCAACGTCCTGACTTTC

clone_size: -
j_call: TRBJ2-5
d_call: TRBD1
v_call: TRBV5-1
cdr3_aa: CASSPFGQAGETQYF
cdr3_nt: TGCGCCAGCAGCCCCTTCGGACAGGCCGGAGAGACCCAGTACTTC

clone_size: -
j_call: TRBJ1-2
d_call: TRBD1
v_call: TRBV5-8
cdr3_aa: CASSRGQEGYGYTF
cdr3_nt: TGTGCCAGCAGCCGAGGACAGGAAGGCTATGGCTACACCTTC

clone_size: -
j_call: TRBJ1-6
d_call: TRBD1
v_call: TRBV30
cdr3_aa: CAWSVGTGSSPLHF
cdr3_nt: TGTGCCTGGAGTGTCGGGACAGGGTCTTCACCCCTCCACTTT

clone_size: -
j_call: TRBJ1-1
d_call: TRBD1
v_call: TRBV5-1
cdr3_aa: CASRYRGSPEAFF
cdr3_nt: TGCGCCAGCAGGTACAGGGGCTCTCCTGAAGCTTTCTTT

clone_size: -
j_call: TRBJ2-1
d_call: TRBD2
v_call: TRBV7-9
cdr3_aa: CASSRGLAAGEQFF
cdr3_nt: TGTGCCAGCAGCCGGGGACTAGCCGCCGGTGAGCAGTTCTTC

clone_size: -
j_call: TRBJ2-3
d_call: TRBD2
v_call: TRBV6-5
cdr3_aa: CASAAGGPGGTQYF
cdr3_nt: TGTGCCAGCGCGGCGGGGGGGCCAGGAGGTACGCAGTATTTT

clone_size: -
j_call: TRBJ1-1
d_call: -
v_call: TRBV5-1
cdr3_aa: CASSLVAGQGDTEAFF
cdr3_nt: TGCGCCAGCAGCTTGGTAGCGGGCCAGGGTGACACTGAAGCTTTCTTT

clone_size: -
j_call: TRBJ1-4
d_call: TRBD1
v_call: TRBV6-1
cdr3_aa: CASSGQGLGNEKLFF
cdr3_nt: TGTGCCAGCAGTGGACAGGGGCTGGGTAATGAAAAACTGTTTTTT

clone_size: -
j_call: TRBJ2-7
d_call: TRBD1
v_call: TRBV7-9
cdr3_aa: CASSGTGGGYEQYF
cdr3_nt: TGTGCCAGCAGCGGGACAGGGGGCGGGTACGAGCAGTACTTC

clone_size: -
j_call: TRBJ2-1
d_call: TRBD2
v_call: TRBV5-1
cdr3_aa: CASSFRRGADNEQFF
cdr3_nt: TGCGCCAGCAGCTTTCGGCGGGGGGCAGACAATGAGCAGTTCTTC

clone_size: -
j_call: TRBJ2-3
d_call: -
v_call: TRBV7-2
cdr3_aa: CASRDRDWTPDTQYF
cdr3_nt: TGTGCCAGCAGGGACCGGGATTGGACCCCAGATACGCAGTATTTT

clone_size: -
j_call: TRBJ2-5
d_call: TRBD2
v_call: TRBV4-2
cdr3_aa: CASSQESSGGLVMGTQYF
cdr3_nt: TGTGCCAGCAGCCAAGAATCTAGCGGGGGCTTGGTGATGGGGACCCAGTACTTC

clone_size: -
j_call: TRBJ2-2
d_call: -
v_call: TRBV28
cdr3_aa: CASRVGQANTGELFF
cdr3_nt: TGTGCCAGCAGAGTTGGCCAGGCCAACACCGGGGAGCTGTTTTTT

clone_size: once
j_call: TRBJ2-1
d_call: TRBD2
v_call: TRBV7-2
cdr3_aa: CASTRWGGRNGGMLIF
cdr3_nt: TGTGCCAGCACCCGCTGGGGGGGGAGGAACGGGGGGATGTTGATCTTC

clone_size: -
j_call: TRBJ2-1
d_call: TRBD2
v_call: TRBV11-3
cdr3_aa: CASSHPTGTSGRYNEQFF
cdr3_nt: TGTGCCAGCAGCCATCCTACCGGGACTAGCGGGCGGTACAATGAGCAGTTCTTC

clone_size: -
j_call: TRBJ2-3
d_call: TRBD2
v_call: TRBV27
cdr3_aa: CASSRPQGLNTDTQYF
cdr3_nt: TGTGCCAGCAGTCGACCCCAGGGACTAAACACAGATACGCAGTATTTT

clone_size: -
j_call: TRBJ2-3
d_call: TRBD2
v_call: TRBV7-3
cdr3_aa: CASSPAGGGQPDTQYF
cdr3_nt: TGTGCCAGCAGCCCTGCGGGGGGGGGCCAGCCAGATACGCAGTATTTT

clone_size: -
j_call: TRBJ2-3
d_call: TRBD2
v_call: TRBV5-4
cdr3_aa: CASRPTSGVADTQYF
cdr3_nt: TGTGCCAGCAGACCGACTAGCGGGGTCGCAGATACGCAGTATTTT

clone_size: -
j_call: TRBJ1-1
d_call: -
v_call: TRBV4-1
cdr3_aa: CASTFQGINTEAFF
cdr3_nt: TGCGCCAGCACCTTCCAGGGCATTAACACTGAAGCTTTCTTT

clone_size: -
j_call: TRBJ1-1
d_call: -
v_call: TRBV5-4
cdr3_aa: CASSSVYPTGTEAFF
cdr3_nt: TGTGCCAGCAGCTCCGTCTACCCCACAGGGACTGAAGCTTTCTTT

clone_size: -
j_call: TRBJ1-3
d_call: -
v_call: TRBV30
cdr3_aa: CAWSVLRSSGNTIYF
cdr3_nt: TGTGCCTGGAGTGTACTCCGGAGCTCTGGAAACACCATATATTTT

clone_size: -
j_call: TRBJ2-3
d_call: TRBD2
v_call: TRBV28
cdr3_aa: CASSSQTSGGAADTQYF
cdr3_nt: TGTGCCAGCAGTTCCCAGACTAGCGGGGGGGCGGCAGATACGCAGTATTTT

clone_size: once
j_call: TRBJ2-3
d_call: -
v_call: TRBV11-1
cdr3_aa: CASSLAQGDTDTQYF
cdr3_nt: TGTGCCAGCAGCTTAGCGCAAGGAGATACAGATACGCAGTATTTT

clone_size: -
j_call: TRBJ1-1
d_call: -
v_call: TRBV5-1
cdr3_aa: CASKSLMNTEAFF
cdr3_nt: TGCGCCAGCAAAAGCCTAATGAACACTGAAGCTTTCTTT

clone_size: -
j_call: TRBJ2-3
d_call: TRBD2
v_call: TRBV6-6
cdr3_aa: CASSLGGGTQYF
cdr3_nt: TGTGCCAGCAGCCTTGGGGGGGGTACGCAGTATTTT

clone_size: -
j_call: TRBJ1-5
d_call: -
v_call: TRBV7-2
cdr3_aa: CASSLDQGTYSNQPQHF
cdr3_nt: TGTGCCAGCAGCTTAGATCAGGGCACTTATAGCAATCAGCCCCAGCATTTT

clone_size: few
j_call: TRBJ2-7
d_call: -
v_call: TRBV6-6
cdr3_aa: CASSGDTRPEQYF
cdr3_nt: TGTGCCAGCAGTGGGGACACACGCCCCGAGCAGTACTTC

clone_size: -
j_call: TRBJ2-5
d_call: TRBD1
v_call: TRBV5-4
cdr3_aa: CASSSPGTGVAGQETQYF
cdr3_nt: TGTGCCAGCAGCTCTCCCGGGACAGGGGTAGCGGGACAAGAGACCCAGTACTTC

clone_size: -
j_call: TRBJ1-2
d_call: -
v_call: TRBV7-9
cdr3_aa: CASSPRGEQGYTF
cdr3_nt: TGTGCCAGCAGCCCCCGGGGGGAACAGGGCTACACCTTC

clone_size: -
j_call: TRBJ1-1
d_call: -
v_call: TRBV7-2
cdr3_aa: CASSLGRGSWAFF
cdr3_nt: TGTGCCAGCAGCTTAGGGCGGGGTAGTTGGGCTTTCTTT

clone_size: -
j_call: TRBJ2-3
d_call: -
v_call: TRBV4-3
cdr3_aa: CASSQEFGTDTQYF
cdr3_nt: TGCGCCAGCAGCCAAGAATTCGGCACAGATACGCAGTATTTT

clone_size: -
j_call: TRBJ2-7
d_call: -
v_call: TRBV18
cdr3_aa: CASSPWPSYEQYF
cdr3_nt: TGTGCCAGCTCACCGTGGCCCTCCTACGAGCAGTACTTC

clone_size: -
j_call: TRBJ1-3
d_call: -
v_call: TRBV7-9
cdr3_aa: CASSLFRGSGNTIYF
cdr3_nt: TGTGCCAGCAGCCTTTTCAGGGGATCGGGAAACACCATATATTTT

clone_size: -
j_call: TRBJ1-5
d_call: -
v_call: TRBV6-1
cdr3_aa: CASSVGRGSNQPQHF
cdr3_nt: TGTGCCAGCAGTGTGGGGCGGGGAAGCAATCAGCCCCAGCATTTT